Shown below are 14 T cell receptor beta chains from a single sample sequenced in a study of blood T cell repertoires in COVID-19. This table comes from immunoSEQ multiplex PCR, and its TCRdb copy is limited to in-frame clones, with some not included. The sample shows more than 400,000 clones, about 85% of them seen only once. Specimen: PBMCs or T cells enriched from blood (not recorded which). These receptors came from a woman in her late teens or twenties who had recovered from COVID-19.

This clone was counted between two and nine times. CDR3 residues: CASSLFGTGRQPQHF. As DNA, the CDR3 is TGTGCCAGCAGTTTATTCGGTACAGGGAGACAGCCCCAGCATTTT. V gene TRBV27 combines with J gene TRBJ1-5; TRBD1 is a possible D gene (6 bases). Trimming removed 1 base from V and 7 bases from J, with 14 bases in between. CDR1 and CDR2 (germline): MNHEY, SMNVEV (reference sequence). The CDR3 loop spans 15 amino acids.

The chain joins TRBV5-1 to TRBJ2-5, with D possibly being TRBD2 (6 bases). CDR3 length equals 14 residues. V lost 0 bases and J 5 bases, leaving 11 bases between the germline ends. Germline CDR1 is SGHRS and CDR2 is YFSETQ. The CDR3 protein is CASSLVTSWETQYF. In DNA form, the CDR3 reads TGCGCCAGCAGCTTGGTCACTAGCTGGGAGACCCAGTACTTC.

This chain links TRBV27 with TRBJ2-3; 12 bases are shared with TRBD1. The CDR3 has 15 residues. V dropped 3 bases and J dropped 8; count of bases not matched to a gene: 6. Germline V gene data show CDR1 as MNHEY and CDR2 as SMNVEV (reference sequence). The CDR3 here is CASSFSGQGAGTQYF. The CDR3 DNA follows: TGTGCCAGCAGTTTCTCGGGACAGGGGGCAGGTACGCAGTATTTT.

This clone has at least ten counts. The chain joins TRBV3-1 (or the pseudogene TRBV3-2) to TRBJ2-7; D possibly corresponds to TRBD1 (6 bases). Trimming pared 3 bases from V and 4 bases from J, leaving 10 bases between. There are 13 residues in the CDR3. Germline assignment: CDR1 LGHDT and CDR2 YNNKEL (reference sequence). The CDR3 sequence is CASSQYQGYEQYF. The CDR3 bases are TGTGCCAGCAGCCAGTATCAGGGGTACGAGCAGTACTTC.

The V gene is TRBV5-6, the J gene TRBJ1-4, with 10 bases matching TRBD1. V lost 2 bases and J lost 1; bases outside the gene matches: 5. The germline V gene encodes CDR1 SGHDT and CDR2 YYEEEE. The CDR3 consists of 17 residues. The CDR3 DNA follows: TGTGCCAGCAGCTTCTCCGGGACAGGGGAAACTAATGAAAAACTGTTTTTT. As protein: CASSFSGTGETNEKLFF.

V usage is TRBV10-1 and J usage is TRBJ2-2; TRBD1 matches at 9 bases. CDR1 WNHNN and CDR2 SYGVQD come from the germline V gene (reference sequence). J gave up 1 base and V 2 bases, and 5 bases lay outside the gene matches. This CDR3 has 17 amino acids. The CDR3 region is CASSEDRGDENTGELFF. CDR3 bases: TGCGCCAGCAGTGAGGACAGGGGGGACGAGAACACCGGGGAGCTGTTTTTT.

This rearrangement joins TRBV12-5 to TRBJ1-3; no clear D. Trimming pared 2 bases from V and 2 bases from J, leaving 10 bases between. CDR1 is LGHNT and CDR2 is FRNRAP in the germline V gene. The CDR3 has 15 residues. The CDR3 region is CASGLILRAGNTIYF. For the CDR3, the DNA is TGTGCTAGTGGTTTGATACTGAGGGCTGGAAACACCATATATTTT.

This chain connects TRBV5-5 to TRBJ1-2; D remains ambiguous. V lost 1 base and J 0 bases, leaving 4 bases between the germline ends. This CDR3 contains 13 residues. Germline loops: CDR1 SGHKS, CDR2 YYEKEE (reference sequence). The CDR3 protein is CASSLTANYGYTF. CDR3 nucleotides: TGTGCCAGCAGCTTGACGGCTAACTATGGCTACACCTTC.

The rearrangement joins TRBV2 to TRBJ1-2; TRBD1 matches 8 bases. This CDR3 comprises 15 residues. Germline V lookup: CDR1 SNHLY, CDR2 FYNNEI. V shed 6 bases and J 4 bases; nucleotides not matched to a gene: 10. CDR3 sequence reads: CASSADRGPSYGYTF. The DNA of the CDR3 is TGTGCCAGCAGCGCCGACAGGGGCCCTTCCTATGGCTACACCTTC.

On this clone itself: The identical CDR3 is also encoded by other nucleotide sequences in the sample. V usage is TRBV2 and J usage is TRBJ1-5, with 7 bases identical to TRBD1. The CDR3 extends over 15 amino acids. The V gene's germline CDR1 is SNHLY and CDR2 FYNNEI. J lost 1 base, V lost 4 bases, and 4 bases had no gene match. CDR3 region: CASSGTGGSNQPQHF. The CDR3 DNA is TGTGCCAGCAGTGGGACAGGAGGAAGCAATCAGCCCCAGCATTTT.

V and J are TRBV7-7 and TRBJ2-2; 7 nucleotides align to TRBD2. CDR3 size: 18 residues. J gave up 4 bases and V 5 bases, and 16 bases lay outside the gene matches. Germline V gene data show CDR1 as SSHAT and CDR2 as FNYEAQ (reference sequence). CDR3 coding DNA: TGTGCCAGCAGCCCCGGACCGCGGGGAGGGGTATCCACCGGGGAGCTGTTTTTT. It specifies CASSPGPRGGVSTGELFF.

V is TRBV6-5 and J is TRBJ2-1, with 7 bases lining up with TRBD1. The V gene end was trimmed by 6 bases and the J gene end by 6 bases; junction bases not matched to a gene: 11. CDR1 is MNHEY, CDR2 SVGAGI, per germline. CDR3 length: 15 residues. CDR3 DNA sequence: TGTGCCAGCAGGGACCCCGGGACAGAGACCAATGAGCAGTTCTTC. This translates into CASRDPGTETNEQFF.

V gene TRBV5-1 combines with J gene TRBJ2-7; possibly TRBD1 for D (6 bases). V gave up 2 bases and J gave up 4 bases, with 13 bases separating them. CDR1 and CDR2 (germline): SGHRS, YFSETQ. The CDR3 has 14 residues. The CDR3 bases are TGCGCCAGCAGCTTCGCCCCAGGGGCGTACGAGCAGTACTTC. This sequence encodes CASSFAPGAYEQYF.

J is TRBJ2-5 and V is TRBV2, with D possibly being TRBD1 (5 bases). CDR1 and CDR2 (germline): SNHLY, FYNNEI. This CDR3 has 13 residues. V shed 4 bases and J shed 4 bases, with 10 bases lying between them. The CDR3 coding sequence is TGTGCCAGCAGTGCAGGGTTAGGAGAGACCCAGTACTTC. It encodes CASSAGLGETQYF.